The 31 T cell receptor beta chains below come from one sample, sequenced in a study of blood T cell repertoires in COVID-19. Assay used: immunoSEQ multiplex PCR; TCRdb lists only in-frame clones, some missing. The sample carries hundreds of thousands of clones, roughly 85% recorded once. The sample was peripheral blood. All receptors come from a human donor in a cohort sampled during active COVID-19.

This rearrangement joins TRBV19 to TRBJ1-5, with a weak D call TRBD1 (5 bases). The CDR3 is made up of 14 amino acids. Deletions cut 6 bases from V and 5 bases from J, with 14 bases between. Per germline, CDR1 LNHDA and CDR2 SQIVND (reference sequence). CDR3 coding DNA: TGTGCCAGTAGCATCATCGGAGGGGATCAGCCCCAGCATTTT. Its translation is CASSIIGGDQPQHF.

This clone was recorded only once. CDR3 loop: CSVERSGGTDTQYF. The CDR3 bases are TGCAGCGTTGAAAGAAGCGGGGGCACAGATACGCAGTATTTT. The rearrangement uses TRBV29-1 and TRBJ2-3; the match to TRBD2 covers 7 bases. The germline V gene has CDR1 SQVTM and CDR2 ANQGSEA. This CDR3 is 14 amino acids long. The trim removed 2 bases at V and 1 base at J, leaving 3 bases unmatched.

The chain links TRBV30 to TRBJ2-1; a weak D match, TRBD1 (6 bases). CDR1 is GTSNPN and CDR2 is SVGIG in the germline V gene (reference sequence). The V end lost 6 bases, the J end lost 9 bases, and 18 bases lay between the germline ends. The CDR3 covers 13 residues. The CDR3 spells CACSTSSGAEQFF. CDR3 sequence (DNA): TGTGCCTGTTCCACCTCCTCAGGGGCTGAGCAGTTCTTC.

J is TRBJ1-5 and V is TRBV24-1; a weak D match, TRBD1 (5 bases). CDR3 length equals 13 residues. The germline V gene encodes CDR1 KGHDR and CDR2 SFDVKD. Trimming cost V 10 bases and J 1 base, with 10 bases left between them. In nucleotides, the CDR3 is TGTGCCACAGGAGGGGTCAGCAATCAGCCCCAGCATTTT. Protein: CATGGVSNQPQHF.

The chain recombines TRBV7-2 with TRBJ2-1, with D tentatively TRBD1 (5 bases). The germline gives CDR1 SGHTA, CDR2 FQGNSA. Trimming removed 5 bases at V and 4 bases at J, with 15 bases between. The CDR3 is 15 residues long. The CDR3, as DNA: TGTGCCAGCAGCACAGCAGGGCGAAGATACAATGAGCAGTTCTTC. Translated, it gives CASSTAGRRYNEQFF. The entire variable domain, with the rest obtained from reference TRBV7-2 and TRBJ2-1, is as follows: GAGVSQSPSNKVTEKGKDVELRCDPISGHTALYWYRQSLGQGLEFLIYFQGNSAPDKSGLPSDRFSAERTGGSVSTLTIQRTQQEDSAVYLCASSTAGRRYNEQFFGPGTRLTVL.

DNA for the CDR3: TGTGCCAGCAGTTCCCCGGACAGGGGTTCGCAGTTCTTC. Residues: CASSSPDRGSQFF. The genes are TRBV28 and TRBJ2-1; 9 positions match TRBD1. The CDR3 consists of 13 residues. Losses at the gene ends were 4 bases for V and 12 bases for J; bases not matched to a gene: 7. Per the germline V gene, CDR1 is MDHEN and CDR2 is SYDVKM. The full variable domain, its missing parts supplied by reference TRBV28 and TRBJ2-1, is DVKVTQSSRYLVKRTGEKVFLECVQDMDHENMFWYRQDPGLGLRLIYFSYDVKMKEKGDIPEGYSVSREKKERFSLILESASTNQTSMYLCASSSPDRGSQFFGPGTRLTVL.

The rearrangement joins TRBV6-1 to TRBJ2-4, with 12 bases that match TRBD2. The CDR3 covers 19 residues. Looked up from germline, CDR1 is MNHNS and CDR2 is SASEGT. V trimming: 2 bases; J trimming: 0 bases; junction bases outside the gene matches: 8. The CDR3 loop is CASSETKLAGGLAKNIQYF. The CDR3, as DNA: TGTGCCAGCAGTGAAACGAAACTAGCGGGGGGTTTAGCCAAAAACATTCAGTACTTC.

This chain joins TRBV7-9 and TRBJ2-3; D is unresolved. Deletions cut 6 bases from V and 6 bases from J, with 10 bases between. CDR1 and CDR2 from the germline V gene are SEHNR and FQNEAQ (reference sequence). The CDR3 length is 12 residues. CDR3 nucleotide sequence: TGTGCCAGCAGTCCACAACGCGATACGCAGTATTTT. Translating it yields CASSPQRDTQYF.

This chain joins TRBV27 and TRBJ2-3; 10 positions match TRBD2. The germline gives CDR1 MNHEY, CDR2 SMNVEV (reference sequence). The trim removed 6 bases at V and 1 base at J, leaving 10 bases unmatched. The CDR3 covers 17 residues. The CDR3: CASSLGVSGGGTDTQYF. The CDR3 region has the DNA TGTGCCAGCAGCCTGGGCGTCAGCGGGGGGGGCACAGATACGCAGTATTTT.

V usage is TRBV24-1 and J usage is TRBJ2-5, with D possibly being TRBD2 (5 bases). The CDR3 has 13 amino acids. Germline-derived CDR1 and CDR2 are KGHDR and SFDVKD. V was clipped by 3 bases and J by 2 bases, with 6 bases between them. CDR3 DNA: TGTGCCACCAGTGATCCGGGACAAGAGACCCAGTACTTC. Protein: CATSDPGQETQYF.

The rearrangement links TRBV20-1 to TRBJ2-2; a weak D match, TRBD1 (5 bases). Germline loops: CDR1 DFQATT, CDR2 SNEGSKA (reference sequence). This CDR3 contains 14 residues. Trimming stripped 3 bases from V and 1 base from J, with 9 bases between. CDR3 sequence: CSASGQGNTGELFF. The CDR3 DNA reads as TGCAGTGCTAGTGGTCAGGGGAACACCGGGGAGCTGTTTTTT.

The CDR3 protein is CAWSSHGNQPQHF. The CDR3 DNA follows: TGTGCCTGGAGTTCGCACGGGAATCAGCCCCAGCATTTT. The gene calls are TRBV30 and TRBJ1-5, with no clear D. The germline V gene encodes CDR1 GTSNPN and CDR2 SVGIG (reference sequence). CDR3 size: 13 residues. V shed 2 bases and J shed 4 bases, with 9 bases lying between them.

The V call is TRBV10-3, the J call TRBJ1-1; no clear D gene. V shed 3 bases and J shed 0 bases, with 8 bases lying between them. Germline V lookup: CDR1 ENHRY, CDR2 SYGVKD. The CDR3 contains 14 residues. This CDR3 is CAISENPMNTEAFF. CDR3 bases: TGTGCCATCAGTGAAAATCCCATGAACACTGAAGCTTTCTTT.

This clone has a handful of counts. CDR3 sequence: CASSPAHDYGYTF. DNA of the CDR3: TGTGCCAGCTCACCGGCACATGACTATGGCTACACCTTC. This chain joins TRBV18 and TRBJ1-2; D is ambiguous. The CDR3 contains 13 residues. CDR1 is KGHSH, CDR2 LQKENI, per germline. V shed 3 bases and J shed 3 bases, with 8 bases lying between them.

The chain couples TRBV6-6 to TRBJ1-1; 7 nucleotides line up with TRBD1. The J segment lost 4 bases and the V segment lost 7 bases, leaving 12 bases of the junction unmatched. The CDR3 spans 15 residues. Germline V gene sequence: CDR1 MNHNY, CDR2 SVGAGI (reference sequence). The CDR3 nucleotides are TGTGCCAGCATTAGGTCAAAGGGGGCTTTCACTGAAGCTTTCTTT. This encodes CASIRSKGAFTEAFF.

The CDR3 nucleotides are TGTGCCTGGAAGGGGGCAGTCTCCTACAATGAGCAGTTCTTC. Translation gives CAWKGAVSYNEQFF. The chain couples TRBV30 to TRBJ2-1; TRBD1 matches at 7 bases. The CDR3 is 14 residues long. The germline V gene encodes CDR1 GTSNPN and CDR2 SVGIG (reference sequence). The trim removed 4 bases at V and 0 bases at J, leaving 3 bases unmatched. Looking up the rest from reference TRBV30 and TRBJ2-1 gives the full variable domain: SQTIHQWPATLVQPVGSPLSLECTVEGTSNPNLYWYRQAAGRGLQLLFYSVGIGQISSEVPQNLSASRPQDRQFILSSKKLLLSDSGFYLCAWKGAVSYNEQFFGPGTRLTVL.

The CDR3 DNA is TGCGCCAGCAGCCCCAGCGGGAAGGCCAGTGGCTACACCTTC. Amino acids: CASSPSGKASGYTF. V and J are TRBV5-1 and TRBJ1-2; D unresolved. The CDR3 totals 14 residues. Germline CDR1 and CDR2: SGHRS and YFSETQ. V lost 4 bases to trimming and J lost 7 bases, with 17 bases between them.

The genes are TRBV10-1 and TRBJ2-7; D might be TRBD1 (5 bases). Germline assignment: CDR1 WNHNN and CDR2 SYGVQD (reference sequence). CDR3 length: 13 residues. Trimming removed 0 bases from V and 6 bases from J, with 9 bases in between. The CDR3 DNA reads TGCGCCAGCAGTGAGTCAGGCAGGGCCGAGCAGTACTTC. Its translation: CASSESGRAEQYF.

This clone was observed once. This rearrangement joins TRBV7-9 to TRBJ2-1, with D uncertain. CDR3 length: 14 amino acids. V was clipped by 5 bases and J by 8 bases, with 16 bases between them. Germline CDR1 and CDR2: SEHNR and FQNEAQ (reference sequence). Here the CDR3 DNA reads TGTGCCAGCAGCCTCTCAAAACTTAGAGATGAGCAGTTCTTC. Protein product: CASSLSKLRDEQFF.

This clone has only one observation. The rearrangement uses TRBV28 and TRBJ1-5; D is unresolved. CDR3 length: 13 residues. V lost 7 bases and J lost 6, with 13 bases in between. Germline lookup yields CDR1 MDHEN and CDR2 SYDVKM. The CDR3 spells CASKGVLGQPQHF. CDR3 DNA: TGTGCCAGCAAGGGAGTACTGGGTCAGCCCCAGCATTTT.

The gene calls are TRBV19 and TRBJ2-2; the D gene is possibly TRBD2 (5 bases). V lost 2 bases and J 7 bases, leaving 8 bases between the germline ends. The CDR3 sequence is 13 residues long. CDR1 LNHDA and CDR2 SQIVND come from the germline V gene (reference sequence). The CDR3 reads CASSINGGGELFF. In nucleotides, the CDR3 is TGTGCCAGTAGTATAAACGGAGGCGGGGAGCTGTTTTTT. The complete variable domain, with remaining parts taken from reference TRBV19 and TRBJ2-2, reads DGGITQSPKYLFRKEGQNVTLSCEQNLNHDAMYWYRQDPGQGLRLIYYSQIVNDFQKGDIAEGYSVSREKKESFPLTVTSAQKNPTAFYLCASSINGGGELFFGEGSRLTVL.

V is TRBV5-6 and J is TRBJ1-1; a possible D gene is TRBD1 (5 bases). V was trimmed by 1 base and J by 3 bases, leaving 10 bases between them. The CDR3 runs 14 residues. Germline CDR1 SGHDT, CDR2 YYEEEE. In nucleotides, the CDR3 is TGTGCCAGCAGCTTGAGGGGTGGGGACACTGAAGCTTTCTTT. Residues: CASSLRGGDTEAFF.

V and J are TRBV7-8 and TRBJ1-1, with D uncertain. Per germline, CDR1 SGHVS and CDR2 FQNEAQ. V was pared by 3 bases and J by 2 bases, with 7 bases between. This CDR3 has 13 residues. The CDR3 here is CASSLRENTEAFF. The CDR3 bases are TGTGCCAGCAGCTTGAGAGAAAACACTGAAGCTTTCTTT.

The chain recombines TRBV4-1 with TRBJ1-1; the D gene is possibly TRBD1 (6 bases). Germline CDR1 is MGHRA and CDR2 is YSYEKL. The V end lost 0 bases, the J end lost 0 bases, and 8 bases lay between the germline ends. This CDR3 comprises 15 residues. Here the CDR3 reads CASSQEDSMNTEAFF. CDR3 sequence (DNA): TGCGCCAGCAGCCAAGAGGACAGCATGAACACTGAAGCTTTCTTT.

The chain joins TRBV7-2 to TRBJ1-5; D possibly corresponds to TRBD1 (6 bases). Trimming took off 4 bases at V and 0 bases at J, with 13 bases between the two ends. The germline gives CDR1 SGHTA, CDR2 FQGNSA. There are 16 residues in the CDR3. CDR3 region: CASSSQTGYSNQPQHF. The CDR3 nucleotides read TGTGCCAGCAGCTCCCAGACAGGTTATAGCAATCAGCCCCAGCATTTT.

This sequence joins TRBV7-3 and TRBJ2-3, with D unresolved. Germline CDR1 is SGHTA and CDR2 is FQGTGA. Trimming left V 3 bases short and J 6 bases short, with 13 bases between. The CDR3 is 14 amino acids. This chain's CDR3 is CASSFRGPFDTQYF. CDR3 nucleotide sequence: TGTGCCAGCAGCTTCAGAGGCCCCTTTGATACGCAGTATTTT.

This clone was seen only once. This chain uses TRBV3-1 (or the pseudogene TRBV3-2) with TRBJ1-2; D ambiguous. Trimming cost V 0 bases and J 7 bases, with 15 bases left between them. CDR3 length equals 15 residues. Per germline, CDR1 LGHDT and CDR2 YNNKEL (reference sequence). The CDR3 here is CASSQDSAGVGGYTF. DNA of the CDR3: TGTGCCAGCAGCCAAGATAGTGCGGGAGTAGGTGGCTACACCTTC.

The chain couples TRBV6-1 to TRBJ2-6; TRBD2 is a possible D gene (5 bases). V lost 0 bases and J 0 bases, leaving 15 bases between the germline ends. The CDR3 contains 19 residues. Germline CDR1 MNHNS, CDR2 SASEGT. In nucleotides, the CDR3 is TGTGCCAGCAGTGAAGCGGGGTATAGAGGGTTCTCTGGGGCCAACGTCCTGACTTTC. Its protein product is CASSEAGYRGFSGANVLTF.

The chain recombines TRBV6-7 with TRBJ2-7; D is unclear. TRBV6-7 is labeled an ORF, and its function is uncertain. This CDR3 has 12 residues. The V and J ends lost 10 bases and 6 bases respectively, with 16 bases between them. CDR3 loop: CANPSEECEQYF. In DNA, the CDR3 is TGTGCCAATCCGTCCGAGGAGTGCGAGCAGTACTTC.

This sequence joins TRBV6-5 and TRBJ2-7; D perhaps matches TRBD1 (5 bases). V was clipped by 1 base and J by 3 bases, with 10 bases between them. CDR3 length equals 14 residues. Looked up from germline, CDR1 is MNHEY and CDR2 is SVGAGI. CDR3 nucleotide sequence: TGTGCCAGCAGTTACTTGGCAGGGTACTACGAGCAGTACTTC. Residues: CASSYLAGYYEQYF.

The J gene is TRBJ2-2, the V gene TRBV10-1; no definite D call. In germline, CDR1 is WNHNN, CDR2 SYGVQD (reference sequence). The CDR3 spans 11 residues. V lost 5 bases and J lost 7, with 5 bases in between. CDR3: CASSRFGELFF. The CDR3 bases are TGCGCCAGCAGTCGGTTCGGGGAGCTGTTTTTT.